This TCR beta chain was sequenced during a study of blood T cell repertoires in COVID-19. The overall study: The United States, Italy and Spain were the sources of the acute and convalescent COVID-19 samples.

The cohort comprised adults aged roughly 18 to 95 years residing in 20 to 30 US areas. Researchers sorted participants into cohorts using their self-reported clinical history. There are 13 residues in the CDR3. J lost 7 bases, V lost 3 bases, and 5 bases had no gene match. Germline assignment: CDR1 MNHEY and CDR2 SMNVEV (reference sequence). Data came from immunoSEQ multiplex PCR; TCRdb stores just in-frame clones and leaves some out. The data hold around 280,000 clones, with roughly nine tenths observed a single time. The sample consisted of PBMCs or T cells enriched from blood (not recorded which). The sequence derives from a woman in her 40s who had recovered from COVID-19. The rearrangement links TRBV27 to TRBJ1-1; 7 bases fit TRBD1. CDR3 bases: TGTGCCAGCAGTTTCGGGCAGGGGGTTGAAGCTTTCTTT. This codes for CASSFGQGVEAFF.